These 14 T cell receptor beta chains share one sample of origin, sequenced in a study of CD8+CD57+ T cells in acquired aplastic anemia. The template for TCR beta VDJ and CDR3 sequence profiling was genomic DNA. TCRdb ran MiXCR on the reads and lists one entry per CDR3 protein. In the table there are about 220,000 distinct CDR3 sequences, approximately 35% of which are singletons. The sequenced sample was sorted CD4+, CD8+, or CD8+CD57+ T cells (not recorded which) from PBMCs. Source of these receptors: a human donor in good health, serving as a control.

V and J are TRBV15 and TRBJ2-7, with D perhaps being TRBD1 or TRBD2 (6 bases each). The CDR3 is 15 amino acids. Germline CDR1 LNHNV, CDR2 YYDKDF (reference sequence). V lost 4 bases and J 1 base, leaving 14 bases between the germline ends. The CDR3 nucleotides read TGTGCCACCAGCAACGAACAGGGAGGTTCCTACGAGCAGTACTTC. It yields the protein CATSNEQGGSYEQYF.

Notes on this clonotype: This could be a read error, since a much larger clone is one nucleotide away. The rearrangement joins TRBV9 to TRBJ1-3; a weak D match, TRBD1 (5 bases). V lost 4 bases to trimming and J lost 1 base, with 9 bases between them. CDR3 length: 14 amino acids. Germline V gives CDR1 SGDLS, CDR2 YYNGEE. For the CDR3, the DNA is TGTGCCAGCAGCATCCAGGGATCTGGAAACACCATATATTTT. Translation gives CASSIQGSGNTIYF. Combining the CDR3 with reference TRBV9 and TRBJ1-3 gives the whole variable domain DSGVTQTPKHLITATGQRVTLRCSPRSGDLSVYWYQQSLDQGLQFLIQYYNGEERAKGNILERFSAQQFPDLHSELNLSSLELGDSALYFCASSIQGSGNTIYFGEGSWLTVV.

CDR3 sequence (DNA): TGTGCCAGCAGCATACAGGGGTCTGGGGCCAACGTCCTGACTTTC. Translating it yields CASSIQGSGANVLTF. The chain uses TRBV7-9 and TRBJ2-6; TRBD1 agrees at 7 bases. The germline CDR1 and CDR2 sequences are SEHNR and FQNEAQ (reference sequence). The CDR3 has 15 residues. V dropped 5 bases and J dropped 1; count of bases not matched to a gene: 2.

Ten or more counts support this clonotype. It is likely a read error, because the conserved phenylalanine at the end of the CDR3 is missing. The DNA is omitted, as the CDR3 cannot be located on it reliably, and the CDR3 follows TCRdb's listing. V gene TRBV20-1 combines with J gene TRBJ2-7. Germline V lookup: CDR1 DFQATT, CDR2 SNEGSKA (reference sequence). A total of 11 residues make up the CDR3, ends included. CDR3 sequence reads: CSARDLLWQDK.

This clonotype was seen repeatedly, ten times or more. The chain combines TRBV24-1 with TRBJ1-6; TRBD1 is a possible D gene (5 bases). Looked up from germline, CDR1 is KGHDR and CDR2 is SFDVKD. The V end was cut by 5 bases, the J end by 8 bases, with 18 bases between. The length of the CDR3 is 16 residues. The CDR3 loop is CATSARRDGVHSPLHF. CDR3 sequence (DNA): TGTGCCACCAGTGCCCGTAGGGACGGAGTCCATTCACCCCTCCACTTT.

The J gene is TRBJ2-1, the V gene TRBV24-1, with D possibly matching TRBD2 (6 bases). The germline V gene has CDR1 KGHDR and CDR2 SFDVKD. The CDR3 extends over 17 amino acids. Trimming removed 5 bases at V and 10 bases at J, with 26 bases between. CDR3 residues: CATSAPGWEVPWGEQFF. CDR3 nucleotide sequence: TGTGCCACCAGTGCCCCAGGGTGGGAGGTCCCATGGGGGGAGCAGTTCTTC.

Only a few counts were recorded for this clonotype. The chain combines TRBV18 with TRBJ1-5, with D tentatively TRBD1 (6 bases). Trimming removed 6 bases at V and 4 bases at J, with 10 bases between. Germline CDR1 KGHSH, CDR2 LQKENI. The length of the CDR3 is 13 residues. The CDR3 reads CASSGTRNQPQHF. CDR3 DNA: TGTGCCAGCTCCGGGACACGAAATCAGCCCCAGCATTTT.

Worth noting for this clonotype: A much larger clonotype is one base distant, so this may be a read error. V is TRBV19 and J is TRBJ2-7; the match to TRBD2 covers 11 bases. In germline, CDR1 is LNHDA, CDR2 SQIVND (reference sequence). CDR3 length: 16 amino acids. This CDR3 is CAGSRTSGGDTYEQYF. The CDR3 DNA is TGTGCCGGTAGTAGAACTAGCGGGGGCGACACCTACGAGCAGTACTTC.

The chain carries TRBV12-5 and TRBJ1-1, with D perhaps matching TRBD1 (5 bases). Germline V lookup: CDR1 LGHNT, CDR2 FRNRAP. Trimming removed 0 bases from V and 0 bases from J, with 20 bases in between. The CDR3 sequence is 19 residues long. For the CDR3, the DNA is TGTGCTAGTGGTTTGGTAAGGGACGGGGAATCTCTTATGAACACTGAAGCTTTCTTT. This codes for CASGLVRDGESLMNTEAFF. The full variable domain, its missing parts supplied by reference TRBV12-5 and TRBJ1-1, is DARVTQTPRHKVTEMGQEVTMRCQPILGHNTVFWYRQTMMQGLELLAYFRNRAPLDDSGMPKDRFSAEMPDATLATLKIQPSEPRDSAVYFCASGLVRDGESLMNTEAFFGQGTRLTVV.

As concerns this clonotype: The junction does not match germline at one end; this may be a read error. J is TRBJ2-7 and V is TRBV2; D possibly matches TRBD1 or TRBD2 (5 bases each). The germline V gene encodes CDR1 SNHLY and CDR2 FYNNEI. The CDR3 sequence is 14 residues long. The CDR3 here is CASKAAGPAYERYF. In DNA form, the CDR3 reads TGTGCCAGCAAAGCGGCAGGGCCTGCCTACGAGCGGTACTTC.

This clonotype occurred once. The gene calls are TRBV20-1 and TRBJ2-7; D unresolved. Germline-derived CDR1 and CDR2 are DFQATT and SNEGSKA (reference sequence). V shed 6 bases and J shed 3 bases, with 18 bases lying between them. CDR3 length: 14 residues. The CDR3 bases are TGCAGTGCCAGCAGCAACGGCCTTCTCTACGAGCAGTACTTC. It codes for CSASSNGLLYEQYF.

In this sample, this clonotype turned up a few times. The V and J genes are TRBV4-1 and TRBJ1-5; D not resolved. The CDR3 sequence is 15 residues long. Trimming pared 5 bases from V and 7 bases from J, leaving 18 bases between. From germline, CDR1 is MGHRA and CDR2 YSYEKL. The CDR3 spells CASSFALYEGQPQHF. The CDR3, as DNA: TGCGCCAGCAGCTTCGCGCTTTATGAGGGCCAGCCCCAGCATTTT.

In this sample, this clonotype turned up many times. This sequence joins TRBV20-1 and TRBJ2-1; D remains unclear. Germline CDR1 reads DFQATT; CDR2 reads SNEGSKA (reference sequence). V lost 0 bases and J 7 bases, leaving 13 bases between the germline ends. The CDR3 is 14 residues long. In nucleotides, the CDR3 is TGCAGTGCTAGAGATAACATCGATCGGAATGAGCAGTTCTTC. Protein: CSARDNIDRNEQFF.

Of note for this clonotype: This sequence may be a read error, since a much larger clone differs from it by one base. This chain joins TRBV12-3 or TRBV12-4 and TRBJ1-5, with D hard to call. V lost 8 bases, J lost 7 bases, and 12 bases lay in between. The length of the CDR3 is 12 residues. CDR3 nucleotides: TGTGCCAGCGACTGCGGCAGGCAGCCCCAGCATTTT. It yields the protein CASDCGRQPQHF.